The present TCR beta chain was sequenced within a study of T cell responses to AZD1222 COVID-19 vaccine. General study results and limits: White British people made up most donors, females outnumbered males, and clonal diversity was possibly underestimated. Seropositive status at baseline applied to only a handful of AZD1222 recipients. Close to half of all spike-specific TCRs reportedly target regions of the variants that are unmutated.

As to this clone: The target antigen is unknown.

Produced via immunoSEQ multiplex PCR; TCRdb's table is partial and in-frame only. The sample lists some 150,000 clones; around 85% were seen once. The receptor was derived from an adult in good health. The starting material was peripheral blood, obtained on day 0 of MenACWY control vaccination.

This CDR3 is CAWGGRSFSGNTIYF. The CDR3 nucleotides read TGTGCCTGGGGTGGCAGGAGTTTCTCTGGAAACACCATATATTTT. The chain carries TRBV30 and TRBJ1-3, with unresolved D. Looked up from germline, CDR1 is GTSNPN and CDR2 is SVGIG (reference sequence). The CDR3 contains 15 residues. Deletions cut 5 bases from V and 0 bases from J, with 14 bases between. Looking up the rest from reference TRBV30 and TRBJ1-3 gives the full variable domain: SQTIHQWPATLVQPVGSPLSLECTVEGTSNPNLYWYRQAAGRGLQLLFYSVGIGQISSEVPQNLSASRPQDRQFILSSKKLLLSDSGFYLCAWGGRSFSGNTIYFGEGSWLTVV.